These 21 T cell receptor beta chains were sequenced from one sample in a study of T cells in Graves' hyperthyroidism and ophthalmopathy. RNA transcripts provided the source from which TCR beta CDR3 regions were amplified. The TCR CDR3 first-round RT-PCR relied on the HTBI primer set. TCRdb used MiXCR to reprocess the multiplex PCR reads, holding one entry per CDR3 protein. The sample includes approximately 630,000 distinct CDR3 sequences, 15% to 20% of them seen just once. Sequencing input: blood. These receptors were collected from a woman under 40 with Graves' hyperthyroidism.

This clonotype appeared many times. The chain carries TRBV6-1 and TRBJ2-1, with 8 bases lining up with TRBD1. Germline V CDR1 and CDR2: MNHNS, SASEGT. V shed 5 bases and J 5 bases; nucleotides not matched to a gene: 11. There are 16 residues in the CDR3. The CDR3 here is CASSQRQGMQHNEQFF. The CDR3 bases are TGTGCCAGCAGTCAAAGACAGGGGATGCAACACAATGAGCAGTTCTTC.

This clonotype has a handful of counts. V is TRBV27 and J is TRBJ2-1, with a possible D match to TRBD2 (7 bases). The germline gives CDR1 MNHEY, CDR2 SMNVEV (reference sequence). There are 15 residues in the CDR3. The germline V and J ends were trimmed by 4 bases and 5 bases, with 15 bases remaining between them. CDR3 sequence reads: CASSSRGGRDNEQFF. The CDR3 bases are TGTGCCAGCAGTTCGAGGGGGGGAAGGGACAATGAGCAGTTCTTC.

This clonotype has only a few counts. The chain employs TRBV19 and TRBJ2-4, with 7 positions matching TRBD2. V shed 2 bases and J 8 bases; nucleotides not matched to a gene: 6. CDR3 length: 14 residues. Germline-derived CDR1 and CDR2 are LNHDA and SQIVND (reference sequence). The CDR3 DNA follows: TGTGCCAGTAGTATATACGGGAGGATGTACATTCAGTACTTC. It yields the protein CASSIYGRMYIQYF.

The gene calls are TRBV24-1 and TRBJ2-1; the match to TRBD2 covers 10 bases. J lost 6 bases, V lost 5 bases, and 12 bases had no gene match. The CDR3 has 17 residues. Germline CDR1 KGHDR, CDR2 SFDVKD. The CDR3 sequence is CATSVSEGAGGPNEQFF. As DNA, the CDR3 is TGTGCCACCAGTGTCTCTGAAGGAGCGGGAGGGCCCAATGAGCAGTTCTTC.

This clonotype occurred many times. The V and J genes are TRBV11-2 and TRBJ2-2; maybe TRBD2 (6 bases). The V end lost 1 base, the J end lost 4 bases, and 13 bases lay between the germline ends. Germline V gives CDR1 SGHAT, CDR2 FQNNGV. The CDR3 is made up of 16 amino acids. CDR3 sequence (DNA): TGTGCCAGCAGCTTAGTGGCGGGGCCGGGCACCGGGGAGCTGTTTTTT. Residues: CASSLVAGPGTGELFF.

V is TRBV6-5 and J is TRBJ2-7, with TRBD2 matching 12 bases. The CDR3 spans 15 residues. CDR1 and CDR2 from the germline V gene are MNHEY and SVGAGI. Germline trimming cut 2 bases from V and 7 bases from J; bases unmatched to any gene: 6. CDR3 nucleotides: TGTGCCAGCAGTTACGCACTAGCGGGAGGAAGGGAGCAGTACTTC. It codes for CASSYALAGGREQYF.

There are many counts of this clonotype. The chain employs TRBV7-2 and TRBJ2-7, with 9 bases lining up with TRBD2. CDR3 length equals 19 residues. The junction had 20 bases not matched to a gene; V was cut back by 5 bases and J by 3 bases. Germline V gives CDR1 SGHTA, CDR2 FQGNSA. The CDR3 here is CASSGTTSGGPRGFYEQYF. In nucleotides, the CDR3 is TGTGCCAGCAGCGGAACGACTAGCGGAGGTCCCAGGGGCTTCTACGAGCAGTACTTC. Looking up the rest from reference TRBV7-2 and TRBJ2-7 gives the full variable domain: GAGVSQSPSNKVTEKGKDVELRCDPISGHTALYWYRQSLGQGLEFLIYFQGNSAPDKSGLPSDRFSAERTGGSVSTLTIQRTQQEDSAVYLCASSGTTSGGPRGFYEQYFGPGTRLTVT.

This clonotype was counted ten times or more. The rearrangement uses TRBV6-1 and TRBJ2-3; 8 nucleotides agree with TRBD2. J was trimmed by 4 bases and V by 5 bases; bases with no gene match: 5. In germline, CDR1 is MNHNS, CDR2 SASEGT. This CDR3 contains 14 residues. CDR3 sequence: CASSLSGSSDTQYF. The DNA for the CDR3 is TGTGCCAGCAGTCTGAGCGGGAGCTCAGATACGCAGTATTTT.

This clonotype was seen ten or more times. The chain joins TRBV4-1 to TRBJ1-1; D gene ambiguous. The CDR3 sequence is 16 residues long. Germline CDR1 reads MGHRA; CDR2 reads YSYEKL. Trimming pared 0 bases from V and 0 bases from J, leaving 11 bases between. CDR3 coding DNA: TGCGCCAGCAGCCAAGAAGGTGAAGGAGTGAACACTGAAGCTTTCTTT. This translates into CASSQEGEGVNTEAFF.

This clonotype was counted many times. This chain connects TRBV5-1 to TRBJ2-1, with D possibly matching TRBD2 (6 bases). The CDR3 consists of 18 residues. Trimming shortened V by 3 bases and J by 4 bases, and 23 bases separated the two germline ends. In germline, CDR1 is SGHRS, CDR2 YFSETQ. CDR3 bases: TGCGCCAGCAGCTCCCCGGTGGCCGGAGGGCCTGAATACAATGAGCAGTTCTTC. Its protein product is CASSSPVAGGPEYNEQFF.

This rearrangement joins TRBV7-9 to TRBJ2-1, with TRBD2 matching 9 bases. The CDR3 runs to 14 residues. Germline V gives CDR1 SEHNR, CDR2 FQNEAQ (reference sequence). V shed 8 bases and J 5 bases; nucleotides not matched to a gene: 7. For the CDR3, the DNA is TGTGCCAGCCACCCGATAGCGGGAGACAATGAGCAGTTCTTC. Translated, it gives CASHPIAGDNEQFF.

Notes on this clonotype: A much larger clone differs by one base, so this may be a read error. V gene TRBV28 combines with J gene TRBJ1-4, with TRBD1 matching over 7 bases. CDR1 and CDR2 (germline): MDHEN, SYDVKM. The CDR3 covers 14 residues. CDR3 loop: CAGSGDSTPGKLFF. The CDR3 region has the DNA TGTGCCGGCAGCGGGGACAGCACCCCTGGAAAACTGTTTTTT.

This clonotype was detected ten times or more. This sequence joins TRBV5-1 and TRBJ1-2; D unresolved. The CDR3 consists of 12 residues. Germline V gives CDR1 SGHRS, CDR2 YFSETQ. V was cut by 5 bases and J by 5 bases, with 10 bases left in between. The CDR3 bases are TGCGCCAGCAGGGGTGACGAATATGGCTACACCTTC. Protein: CASRGDEYGYTF.

This clonotype was detected ten times or more. The chain employs TRBV10-3 and TRBJ2-3; TRBD2 aligns across 11 bases. Losses at the gene ends were 9 bases for V and 6 bases for J; bases not matched to a gene: 5. This CDR3 contains 13 residues. The germline V gene has CDR1 ENHRY and CDR2 SYGVKD. This CDR3 reads CAILAGESDTQYF. The CDR3 DNA is TGTGCCATACTAGCGGGAGAGTCCGATACGCAGTATTTT.

This clonotype was seen a handful of times. V and J are TRBV20-1 and TRBJ2-7, with TRBD2 matching over 8 bases. The CDR3 consists of 15 residues. The V and J ends lost 0 bases and 3 bases, in that order; junction bases with no gene match: 7. Germline V CDR1 and CDR2: DFQATT, SNEGSKA (reference sequence). The CDR3 sequence is CSARDFTSGVYEQYF. CDR3 coding DNA: TGCAGTGCTAGAGATTTCACTAGCGGAGTCTACGAGCAGTACTTC.

The V call is TRBV7-6, the J call TRBJ2-1; 7 bases line up with TRBD2. This CDR3 is 14 amino acids long. The V segment lost 2 bases and the J segment 12 bases; nucleotides outside the gene matches: 10. Germline V gene lookup returns CDR1 SGHVS and CDR2 FNYEAQ. DNA of the CDR3: TGTGCCAGCAGCTTACTTCAGCGGGAAGGACTGCAGTTCTTC. As protein: CASSLLQREGLQFF.

This clonotype was detected ten times or more. V gene TRBV12-3 or TRBV12-4 combines with J gene TRBJ2-7; D remains unclear. The CDR3 loop spans 13 amino acids. V was pared by 6 bases and J by 7 bases, with 16 bases between. In nucleotides, the CDR3 is TGTGCCAGCAGAACCTACGACACGGAGGAGCAGTACTTC. As protein: CASRTYDTEEQYF.

This clonotype was detected a few times. The genes are TRBV20-1 and TRBJ2-2, with 7 nucleotides matching TRBD1. The CDR3 is made up of 15 amino acids. The germline V gene encodes CDR1 DFQATT and CDR2 SNEGSKA (reference sequence). V shed 5 bases, J shed 4 bases, and the junction held 10 bases outside the gene matches. The CDR3 is CSAPETGRFTGELFF. CDR3 nucleotides: TGCAGTGCTCCCGAGACAGGGAGATTCACCGGGGAGCTGTTTTTT.

This clonotype has a single count. The chain recombines TRBV6-1 with TRBJ2-3; 12 positions match TRBD2. The CDR3 loop spans 17 amino acids. CDR1 is MNHNS, CDR2 SASEGT, per germline. The V gene end was trimmed by 6 bases and the J gene end by 4 bases; junction bases not matched to a gene: 11. For the CDR3, the DNA is TGTGCCAGCAGCAAAGTAGGACTAGCGGGAAGCGCAGATACGCAGTATTTT. Translation: CASSKVGLAGSADTQYF.

The table lists this clonotype with many counts. The rearrangement uses TRBV20-1 and TRBJ2-5; D not resolved. The length of the CDR3 is 14 residues. CDR1 and CDR2 (germline): DFQATT, SNEGSKA (reference sequence). V lost 2 bases to trimming and J lost 5 bases, with 15 bases between them. In DNA form, the CDR3 reads TGCAGTGCTAGAAAACCTGGCGGTCGGGAGACCCAGTACTTC. Translation: CSARKPGGRETQYF.

Many counts were recorded for this clonotype. The chain carries TRBV2 and TRBJ2-7; 7 bases align to TRBD2. This CDR3 is built from 14 residues. The junction had 6 bases not matched to a gene; V was cut back by 4 bases and J by 3 bases. Germline assignment: CDR1 SNHLY and CDR2 FYNNEI. The CDR3 DNA sequence: TGTGCCAGCAGTGGGGTAGCGGGTTTCTACGAGCAGTACTTC. This gives the protein CASSGVAGFYEQYF.